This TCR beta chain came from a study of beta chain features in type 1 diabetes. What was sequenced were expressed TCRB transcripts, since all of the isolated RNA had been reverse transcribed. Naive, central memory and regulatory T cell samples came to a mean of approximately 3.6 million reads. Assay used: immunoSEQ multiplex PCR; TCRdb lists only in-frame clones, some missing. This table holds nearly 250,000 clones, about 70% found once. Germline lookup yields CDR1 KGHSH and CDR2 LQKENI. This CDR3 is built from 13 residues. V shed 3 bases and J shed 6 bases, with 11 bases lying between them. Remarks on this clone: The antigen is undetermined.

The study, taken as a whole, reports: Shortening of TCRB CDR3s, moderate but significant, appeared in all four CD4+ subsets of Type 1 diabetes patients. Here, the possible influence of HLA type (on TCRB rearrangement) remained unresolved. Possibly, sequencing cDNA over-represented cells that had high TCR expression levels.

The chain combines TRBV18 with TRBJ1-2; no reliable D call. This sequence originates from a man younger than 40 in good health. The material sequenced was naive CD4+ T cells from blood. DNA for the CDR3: TGTGCCAGCTCACCTAACGGACTGGATGGCTACACCTTC. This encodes CASSPNGLDGYTF.